The rows below give T cell receptor beta chains drawn from one sample of a study of cytotoxic CD8 clonotypes in ibrutinib-treated CLL. Some clones are missing from TCRdb's copy, which holds only in-frame ones; the method was immunoSEQ multiplex PCR. The profile shows about 130,000 clones, over 60% of them singletons. The sequencing used PBMCs, collected after 12 months of ibrutinib treatment. The source of these receptors is a human donor with chronic lymphocytic leukemia. Each CDR3 is given with its conserved first and last residue. The order of the fields is J gene, V gene, clone size, D gene, CDR3 protein, CDR3 DNA. A D gene is named only where the DNA matches it firmly. Clone size is not always given. Where it is, it says once, few, many or a class for expanded clones.

TRBJ1-3 TRBV5-1 - - CASSKGGSGNTIYF TGCGCCAGCAGCAAGGGAGGCTCTGGAAACACCATATATTTT
TRBJ1-2 TRBV5-8 - - CASSVAPFNYGYTF TGTGCCAGCAGCGTGGCCCCGTTTAACTATGGCTACACCTTC
TRBJ2-7 TRBV27 - TRBD2 CASSTLATSSYEQYF TGTGCCAGCAGTACACTAGCGACTAGCTCCTACGAGCAGTACTTC
TRBJ2-7 TRBV5-1 - TRBD1 CASSRIQGGSYEQYF TGCGCCAGCAGCAGGATACAGGGGGGCTCCTACGAGCAGTACTTC
TRBJ1-2 TRBV9 - TRBD1 CASSPWGQASKNYGYTF TGTGCCAGCAGCCCGTGGGGACAGGCTTCAAAAAACTATGGCTACACCTTC
TRBJ1-3 TRBV10-1 - - CASSVGSGNTIYF TGCGCCAGCAGTGTGGGGTCCGGAAACACCATATATTTT
TRBJ1-1 TRBV18 - TRBD1 CASSPSGGEAFF TGTGCCAGCTCACCGTCAGGGGGTGAAGCTTTCTTT
TRBJ2-1 TRBV5-1 once TRBD2 CASSTSTSGWVWDEQFF TGCGCCAGCAGCACCTCCACTAGCGGGTGGGTTTGGGATGAGCAGTTCTTC
TRBJ1-1 TRBV7-9 - TRBD1 CASSLQGGAEAFF TGTGCCAGCAGCTTACAGGGGGGCGCTGAAGCTTTCTTT
TRBJ2-5 TRBV6-5 - - CASSSLETGLQETQYF TGTGCCAGCAGTTCACTTGAGACAGGACTCCAAGAGACCCAGTACTTC
TRBJ1-5 TRBV30 - - CAWSPGDNQPQHF TGTGCCTGGAGCCCAGGGGACAATCAGCCCCAGCATTTT
TRBJ2-7 TRBV6-6 - TRBD1 CASSYWKGQGNEQYF TGTGCCAGCAGTTACTGGAAGGGACAGGGTAACGAGCAGTACTTC
TRBJ2-1 TRBV4-3 - - CASSQDQRQAGASEQFF TGCGCCAGCAGCCAAGATCAAAGGCAGGCCGGGGCGAGTGAGCAGTTCTTC
TRBJ1-1 TRBV7-3 - - CASNPTGQRNSEAFF TGTGCCAGCAACCCAACAGGACAGAGAAACTCTGAAGCTTTCTTT
TRBJ1-4 TRBV5-1 - - CASSNPGRFNEKLFF TGCGCCAGCAGCAACCCGGGACGGTTTAATGAAAAACTGTTTTTT
TRBJ1-2 TRBV18 - - CASSPPFRDYGYTF TGTGCCAGCTCACCACCGTTCAGGGACTATGGCTACACCTTC
TRBJ1-5 TRBV5-6 - - CASSLGQTNQPQHF TGTGCCAGCAGCTTAGGACAGACAAATCAGCCCCAGCATTTT
TRBJ2-7 TRBV4-1 many - CASSQEYGPYEQYF TGTGCCAGCAGCCAAGAGTACGGTCCCTACGAGCAGTACTTC
TRBJ2-1 TRBV27 - TRBD2 CASSSTRGGWWNEQFF TGTGCCAGCAGTTCCACCCGGGGGGGTTGGTGGAATGAGCAGTTCTTC
TRBJ2-7 TRBV7-6 - TRBD1 CASSNYRDRTYEQYF TGTGCCAGCAGCAATTACCGGGACAGGACCTACGAGCAGTACTTC
TRBJ2-7 TRBV15 - - CATKAGQHSYEQYF TGTGCCACCAAAGCGGGACAGCACTCCTACGAGCAGTACTTC
TRBJ2-1 TRBV7-6 - - CASSLAQFPQFF TGTGCCAGCAGCTTAGCGCAATTTCCGCAGTTCTTC
TRBJ2-3 TRBV7-3 - - CASSSNPLTDTQYF TGTGCCAGCAGCTCCAACCCCCTTACAGATACGCAGTATTTT
TRBJ2-7 TRBV18 - - CASSPRGEAGYEQYF TGTGCCAGCTCACCCCGGGGCGAGGCTGGCTACGAGCAGTACTTC
TRBJ2-7 TRBV4-3 once TRBD1 CASSQVETGVYEQYF TGCGCCAGCAGCCAAGTCGAGACAGGGGTATACGAGCAGTACTTC
TRBJ1-1 TRBV11-2 few - CASSLDRDTEAFF TGTGCCAGCAGCTTAGATCGCGACACTGAAGCTTTCTTT
TRBJ1-5 TRBV10-3 few - CASFLLRPQHF TGTGCCAGTTTTCTACTTCGACCCCAGCATTTT
TRBJ2-1 TRBV28 - TRBD2 CASSRLAGGYNEQFF TGTGCCAGCAGCCGGCTAGCGGGAGGCTACAATGAGCAGTTCTTC
TRBJ2-1 TRBV27 - TRBD1 CASSPGTGSYNEQFF TGTGCCAGCAGTCCGGGGACAGGGTCCTACAATGAGCAGTTCTTC
TRBJ2-7 TRBV28 - - CATRLRAYEQYF TGTGCCACCCGGTTGCGGGCCTACGAGCAGTACTTC
TRBJ2-1 TRBV4-1 - TRBD2 CASSQGPAGANRGGNEQFF TGCGCCAGCAGCCAAGGTCCAGCGGGAGCGAACCGCGGAGGCAATGAGCAGTTCTTC
TRBJ2-7 TRBV11-3 - TRBD1 CASNLTGGGSSGEQYF TGTGCCAGCAACCTAACAGGGGGCGGTTCGTCAGGCGAGCAGTACTTC
TRBJ1-1 TRBV28 - - CASSPTQGGITEAFF TGTGCCAGCAGCCCGACCCAAGGGGGGATCACTGAAGCTTTCTTT
TRBJ1-5 TRBV30 - - CAWSGGAGDQPQHF TGTGCCTGGAGTGGGGGGGCTGGAGATCAGCCCCAGCATTTT
TRBJ2-5 TRBV30 - - CAWSVRVETQYF TGTGCCTGGAGTGTACGGGTTGAGACCCAGTACTTC
TRBJ1-1 TRBV9 - - CASSVGWATNTEAFF TGTGCCAGCAGCGTAGGGTGGGCTACGAACACTGAAGCTTTCTTT